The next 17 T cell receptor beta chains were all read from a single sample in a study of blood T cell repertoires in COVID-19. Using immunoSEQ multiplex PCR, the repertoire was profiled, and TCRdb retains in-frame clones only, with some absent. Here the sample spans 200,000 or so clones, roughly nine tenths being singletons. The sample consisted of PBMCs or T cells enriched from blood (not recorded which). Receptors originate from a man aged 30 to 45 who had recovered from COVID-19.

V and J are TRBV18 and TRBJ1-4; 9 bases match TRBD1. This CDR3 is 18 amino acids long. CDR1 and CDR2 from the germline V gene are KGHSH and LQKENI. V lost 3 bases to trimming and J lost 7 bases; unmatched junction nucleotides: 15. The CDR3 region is CASSPQAGTGPTIEKLFF. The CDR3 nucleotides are TGTGCCAGCTCACCTCAAGCCGGGACAGGGCCGACGATTGAAAAACTGTTTTTT.

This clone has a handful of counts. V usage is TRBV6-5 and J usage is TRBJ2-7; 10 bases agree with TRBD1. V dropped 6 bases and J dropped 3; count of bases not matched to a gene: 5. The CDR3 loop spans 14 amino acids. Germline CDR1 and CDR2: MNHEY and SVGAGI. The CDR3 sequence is CASRRGTGVYEQYF. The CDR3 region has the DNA TGTGCCAGCAGGCGCGGGACAGGGGTCTACGAGCAGTACTTC.

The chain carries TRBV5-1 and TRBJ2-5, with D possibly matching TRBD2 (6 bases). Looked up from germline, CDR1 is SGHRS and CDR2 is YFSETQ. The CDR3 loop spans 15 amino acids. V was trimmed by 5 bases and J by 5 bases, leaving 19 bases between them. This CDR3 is CASSSRGSGWETQYF. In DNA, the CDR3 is TGCGCCAGCAGTTCTCGGGGGAGTGGGTGGGAGACCCAGTACTTC.

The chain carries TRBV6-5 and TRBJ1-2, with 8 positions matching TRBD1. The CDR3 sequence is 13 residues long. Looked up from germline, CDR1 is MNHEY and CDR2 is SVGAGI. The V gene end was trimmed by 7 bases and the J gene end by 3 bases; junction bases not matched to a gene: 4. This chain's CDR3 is CASNGQGDYGYTF. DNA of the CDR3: TGTGCCAGCAATGGACAGGGTGACTATGGCTACACCTTC.

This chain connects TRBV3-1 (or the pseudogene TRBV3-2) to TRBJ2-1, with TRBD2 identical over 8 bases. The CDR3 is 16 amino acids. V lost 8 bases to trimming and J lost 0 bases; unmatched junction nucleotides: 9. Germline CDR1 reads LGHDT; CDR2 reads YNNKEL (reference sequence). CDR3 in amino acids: CASAGVAGNSYNEQFF. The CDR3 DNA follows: TGTGCCAGCGCCGGGGTAGCGGGAAACTCCTACAATGAGCAGTTCTTC.

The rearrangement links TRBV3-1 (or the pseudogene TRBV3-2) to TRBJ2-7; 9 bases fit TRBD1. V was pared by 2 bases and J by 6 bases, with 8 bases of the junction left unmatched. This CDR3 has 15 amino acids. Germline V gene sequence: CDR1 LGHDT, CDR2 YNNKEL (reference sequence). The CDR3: CASSQRTGVYSEQYF. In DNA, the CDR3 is TGTGCCAGCAGCCAAAGGACAGGGGTTTATTCCGAGCAGTACTTC.

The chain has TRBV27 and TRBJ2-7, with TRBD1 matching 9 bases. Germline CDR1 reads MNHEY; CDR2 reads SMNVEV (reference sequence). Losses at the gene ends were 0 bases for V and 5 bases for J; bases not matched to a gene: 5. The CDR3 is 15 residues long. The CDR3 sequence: CASSLSDRGNDEQYF. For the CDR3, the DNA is TGTGCCAGCAGTTTATCAGACAGGGGGAATGACGAGCAGTACTTC.

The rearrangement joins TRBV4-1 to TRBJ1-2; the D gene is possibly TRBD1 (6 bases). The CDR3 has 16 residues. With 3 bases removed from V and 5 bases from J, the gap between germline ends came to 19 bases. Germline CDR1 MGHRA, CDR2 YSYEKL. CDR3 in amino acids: CASSQEHRASYYGYTF. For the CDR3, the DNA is TGCGCCAGCAGCCAGGAGCACAGGGCTTCTTATTATGGCTACACCTTC.

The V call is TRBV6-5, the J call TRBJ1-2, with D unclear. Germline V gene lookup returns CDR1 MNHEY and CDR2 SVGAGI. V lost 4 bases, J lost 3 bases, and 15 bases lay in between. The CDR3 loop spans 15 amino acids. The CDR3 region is CASSSALELYYGYTF. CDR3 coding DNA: TGTGCCAGCAGTTCCGCACTGGAGCTATACTATGGCTACACCTTC.

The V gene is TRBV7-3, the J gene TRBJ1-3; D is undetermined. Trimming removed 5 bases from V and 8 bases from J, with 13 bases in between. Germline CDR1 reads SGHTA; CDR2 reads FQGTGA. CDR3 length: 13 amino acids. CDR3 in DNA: TGTGCCAGCAGCAATGGGCGGGGAGACACCATATATTTT. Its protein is CASSNGRGDTIYF.

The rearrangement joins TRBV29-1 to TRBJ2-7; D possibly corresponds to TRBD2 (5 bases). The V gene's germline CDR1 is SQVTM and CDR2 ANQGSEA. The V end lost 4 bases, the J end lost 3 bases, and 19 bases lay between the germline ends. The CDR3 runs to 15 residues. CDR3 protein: CSVGSLGRAGYEQYF. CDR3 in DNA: TGCAGCGTTGGTTCGTTAGGCCGGGCGGGCTACGAGCAGTACTTC.

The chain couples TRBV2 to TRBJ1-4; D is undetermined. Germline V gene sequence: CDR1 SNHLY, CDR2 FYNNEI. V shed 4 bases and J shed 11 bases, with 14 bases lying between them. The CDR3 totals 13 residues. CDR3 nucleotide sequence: TGTGCCAGCAGTGCGGAATCGCTAGTTAAACTGTTTTTT. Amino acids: CASSAESLVKLFF.

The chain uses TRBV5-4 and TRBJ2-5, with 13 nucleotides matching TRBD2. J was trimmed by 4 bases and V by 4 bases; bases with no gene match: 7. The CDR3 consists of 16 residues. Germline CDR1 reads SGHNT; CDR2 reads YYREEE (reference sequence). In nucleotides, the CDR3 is TGTGCCAGCAGCCTTAGACTAGCGGGAGGAGGAGAGACCCAGTACTTC. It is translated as CASSLRLAGGGETQYF.

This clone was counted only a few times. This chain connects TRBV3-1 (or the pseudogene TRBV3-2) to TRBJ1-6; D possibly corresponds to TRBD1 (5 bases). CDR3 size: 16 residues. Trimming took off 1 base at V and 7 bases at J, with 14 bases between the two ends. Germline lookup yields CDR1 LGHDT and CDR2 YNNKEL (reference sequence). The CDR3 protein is CASSQGGRLANSPLHF. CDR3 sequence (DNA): TGTGCCAGCAGCCAAGGGGGCAGACTAGCCAATTCACCCCTCCACTTT.

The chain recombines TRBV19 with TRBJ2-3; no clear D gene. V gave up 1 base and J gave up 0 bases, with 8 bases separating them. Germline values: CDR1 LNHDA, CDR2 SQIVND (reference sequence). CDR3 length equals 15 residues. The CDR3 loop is CASSIGGTSTDTQYF. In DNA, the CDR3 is TGTGCCAGTAGTATAGGCGGAACCAGCACAGATACGCAGTATTTT.

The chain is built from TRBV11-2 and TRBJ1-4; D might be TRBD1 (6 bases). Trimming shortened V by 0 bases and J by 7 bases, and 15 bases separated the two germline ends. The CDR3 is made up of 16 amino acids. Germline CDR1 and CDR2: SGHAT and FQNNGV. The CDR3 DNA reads TGTGCCAGCAGCTTAGATCGGGCAGGGGTGGCTGAAAAACTGTTTTTT. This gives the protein CASSLDRAGVAEKLFF.

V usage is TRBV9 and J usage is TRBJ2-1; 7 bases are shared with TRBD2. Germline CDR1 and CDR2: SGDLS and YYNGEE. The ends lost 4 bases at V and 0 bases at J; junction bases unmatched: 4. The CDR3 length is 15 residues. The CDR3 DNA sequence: TGTGCCAGCAGCCTCAGGACTAGCTCCTACAATGAGCAGTTCTTC. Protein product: CASSLRTSSYNEQFF.